The text below deals with one T cell receptor (beta chain). Its antigen is unknown. Per-base qualities were not stored, and no clone one base away is much larger. Compared with germline, V lacks 2 bases and J lacks 1 base; bases without a gene match: 21. CDR1 SGHRS and CDR2 YFSETQ were looked up in the germline V gene. From cysteine to phenylalanine, the CDR3 is 22 amino acids long. Here the CDR3 DNA is all that survives: 66 bases in frame from base 1. The sample is drawn from a study of shared clonotypes between healthy human individuals (dated by TCRdb to 2020 to 2022). Background for the entire study: A few men and two women, aged 18 to 49 years, made up the cohort. To estimate repertoire size and how much clonotypes are shared between individuals, the study performed deep sequencing of blood TCR repertoires from roughly five healthy adults. To increase sequencing depth and limit assay-specific biases, TCR repertoire library preparation and sequencing were carried out by different laboratories using diverse techniques. Between about 0.9 and 9 billion PBMCs per donor were obtained by leukapheresis. Results the study describes overall, beyond this receptor: The small number of donors limited the genetic and exposure-history diversity represented. Based on pairwise subsampling, the degree of clonotype sharing among donors was expected to be affected by sequencing depth. Sampling was limited to blood, and TCR repertoires in tissue likely differ from TCR repertoires in blood.

Donors were healthy HIV-negative adults with no recently reported acute infections or vaccinations. Only Caucasian adults living in Nashville, Tennessee, USA were represented among the donors. In the unsorted samples, approximately 82 million PBMCs were counted, and genomic DNA was extracted using the QIAamp DNA Blood Mini kit. Blood was obtained by leukapheresis, after which PBMCs were separated by Ficoll-Histopaque density gradient centrifugation and cryopreserved in liquid nitrogen vapor phase. Using the deep immunoSEQ assay, TCR CDR3 regions were amplified from genomic DNA by multiplex PCR. Genomic DNA extracted from each cell subset was distributed evenly over all wells of several immunoSEQ 96-well plates, and each plate served as one replicate. Each replicate PCR for unsorted PBMC received roughly 300 ng genomic DNA, equal to tens of thousands of T cell genomes. Ten immunoSEQ deep assay plates were used to sequence unsorted PBMC genomic DNA. Purified libraries were quantified with a Qubit 3.0 fluorometer, sized on a Bioanalyzer 2100, and re-quantified with the KAPA Library Quantification kit. A separate single-read 150-cycle Illumina NextSeq 550 flow cell was used to sequence each immunoSEQ 96-well plate. Under the source paper's analysis protocol: Because the immunoSEQ output held only junctional sequences and lacked quality scores, the filtering could not match the filtering applied to full-length reads. To assign V/J genes and CDR3, sequences were annotated using PyIR, a Python wrapper for IgBLAST v1.9, with IMGT germline references. Any read was removed if the V/J assignment was weak (E-value above 1e-6), the CDR3 was missing, or the read contained stop codons, out-of-frame junctions, or ambiguous translated residues. V3J clonotypes were defined by identical inferred V gene, J gene, and CDR3 amino acid sequence. Percentage overlap between repertoires was calculated by dividing the number of shared unique clonotypes by the size of the smaller repertoire. Repertoire richness was assessed with RTK rarefaction, the Chao1 estimator, and Recon v2.1 estimates of unobserved clonotypes. TCRdb's version of the immuneACCESS table is confined to in-frame rearrangements and falls short of the full clone set. An unresolved V gene accounts for under half of the shortfall where checked; the remainder is of unknown origin. V, J and clone size were drawn from that table, and D and trimming were deduced from the DNA. The sample table holds about 490,000 clones, of which 65% to 85% were seen once. The leading ten clones occupy 12% of the sample.

The TCR sequence derives from a middle-aged woman in good health. Some clones in this sample may be carry-over from other donors' samples. The chain is assembled from TRBV5-1 and TRBJ2-1, with 10 middle bases fitting TRBD1. The sequenced sample was PBMCs. The nucleotide sequence is given as TGCGCCAGCAGCTTACCCCGGGACAGGGGTTCCAAAGTTCCCCTATCCTACAATGAGCAGTTCTTC. It encodes CASSLPRDRGSKVPLSYNEQFF.